The 11 T cell receptor beta chains given below trace back to one sample, sequenced in a study of cytomegalovirus exposure and HLA in healthy donors. Researchers ran the PCR with 60 Vbeta and 13 Jbeta primers. Sequenced by immunoSEQ multiplex PCR; TCRdb stores in-frame clones only, minus some. The data hold some 110,000 clones, with over 75% observed a single time. The sequencing input was PBMCs. The source is a man aged 55 to 69 in good health and CMV-seronegative.

The V gene is TRBV9, the J gene TRBJ1-6, with D possibly being TRBD1 (5 bases). Deletions cut 4 bases from V and 7 bases from J, with 15 bases between. CDR1 is SGDLS and CDR2 is YYNGEE in the germline V gene. This CDR3 contains 15 residues. CDR3 protein: CASSSIGQGNSPLHF. The CDR3 DNA is TGTGCCAGCAGCTCCATAGGGCAGGGAAATTCACCCCTCCACTTT.

This chain links TRBV19 with TRBJ1-5, with 8 bases fitting TRBD1. Germline lookup yields CDR1 LNHDA and CDR2 SQIVND (reference sequence). The CDR3 loop spans 15 amino acids. The V and J ends lost 1 base and 7 bases, in that order; junction bases with no gene match: 6. The CDR3 bases are TGTGCCAGTAGTATAGGGACAGGGCAAGGGCAGCCCCAGCATTTT. Its translation: CASSIGTGQGQPQHF.

V is TRBV5-4 and J is TRBJ2-3, with D perhaps TRBD2 (6 bases). Germline V lookup: CDR1 SGHNT, CDR2 YYREEE (reference sequence). Trimming removed 4 bases from V and 4 bases from J, with 16 bases in between. The CDR3 is 15 amino acids. In DNA, the CDR3 is TGTGCCAGCAGCGCGGGGTTCCGTGGCGCAGATACGCAGTATTTT. Protein product: CASSAGFRGADTQYF.

The rearrangement joins TRBV5-6 to TRBJ1-5; D is unclear. CDR1 and CDR2 (germline): SGHDT, YYEEEE. The germline V and J ends were trimmed by 2 bases and 1 base, with 13 bases remaining between them. There are 16 residues in the CDR3. The CDR3 loop is CASSFLSGGSNQPQHF. DNA for the CDR3: TGTGCCAGCAGCTTCCTTTCGGGTGGAAGCAATCAGCCCCAGCATTTT.

J is TRBJ2-1 and V is TRBV10-3; D may be TRBD1 (5 bases). V lost 2 bases and J lost 10, with 6 bases in between. Germline V CDR1 and CDR2: ENHRY, SYGVKD. There are 11 residues in the CDR3. This chain's CDR3 is CAISEAGEQFF. CDR3 DNA: TGTGCCATCAGTGAGGCAGGGGAGCAGTTCTTC.

This sequence joins TRBV5-1 and TRBJ1-2; 7 nucleotides align to TRBD1. In germline, CDR1 is SGHRS, CDR2 YFSETQ. This CDR3 has 15 residues. V shed 1 base, J shed 6 bases, and the junction held 9 bases outside the gene matches. The CDR3 loop reads CASSLIGRGLDGYTF. The CDR3 region has the DNA TGCGCCAGCAGCTTGATCGGCAGGGGGTTAGATGGCTACACCTTC.

The rearrangement uses TRBV2 and TRBJ1-5; 7 bases align to TRBD1. The CDR3 length is 15 residues. The germline CDR1 and CDR2 sequences are SNHLY and FYNNEI. V was clipped by 4 bases and J by 3 bases; unmatched bases: 6. The CDR3: CASSAFEGANQPQHF. The CDR3 DNA reads TGTGCCAGCAGTGCGTTCGAGGGGGCCAATCAGCCCCAGCATTTT. Full variable domain (rest looked up from reference TRBV2 and TRBJ1-5): EPEVTQTPSHQVTQMGQEVILRCVPISNHLYFYWYRQILGQKVEFLVSFYNNEISEKSEIFDDQFSVERPDGSNFTLKIRSTKLEDSAMYFCASSAFEGANQPQHFGDGTRLSIL.

The V call is TRBV6-5, the J call TRBJ1-2; D possibly corresponds to TRBD1 (6 bases). Germline lookup yields CDR1 MNHEY and CDR2 SVGAGI. V lost 7 bases to trimming and J lost 4 bases, with 16 bases between them. The CDR3 spans 14 residues. CDR3: CASKIDRSSYGYTF. Here the CDR3 DNA reads TGTGCCAGCAAGATCGACAGGTCGAGCTATGGCTACACCTTC.

This clone was counted a few times. The genes are TRBV6-5 and TRBJ1-2, with D hard to call. Per the germline V gene, CDR1 is MNHEY and CDR2 is SVGAGI. The CDR3 spans 12 residues. V was trimmed by 6 bases and J by 4 bases, leaving 9 bases between them. The CDR3 protein is CASREGRYGYTF. DNA for the CDR3: TGTGCCAGCAGGGAGGGCCGCTATGGCTACACCTTC.

The genes are TRBV6-1 and TRBJ1-2; 7 bases fit TRBD1. The CDR3 is made up of 14 amino acids. From germline, CDR1 is MNHNS and CDR2 SASEGT. Trimming removed 4 bases from V and 7 bases from J; junction bases left unmatched: 9. The chain's CDR3 is CASSVTRGTSGYTF. Here the CDR3 DNA reads TGTGCCAGCAGTGTGACCAGGGGGACGAGTGGCTACACCTTC.

The chain's CDR3 is CASSWDRGYRNTEAFF. CDR3 DNA: TGTGCCAGCAGCTGGGACAGGGGGTATAGGAACACTGAAGCTTTCTTT. This chain connects TRBV7-9 to TRBJ1-1; TRBD1 agrees at 11 bases. The J segment lost 1 base and the V segment lost 4 bases, leaving 5 bases of the junction unmatched. Germline V gives CDR1 SEHNR, CDR2 FQNEAQ (reference sequence). The CDR3 covers 16 residues.